This paragraph reports one T cell receptor (beta chain). These data come from a study of T-cell memory formation after mild COVID-19. TCRdb re-analysed the 5' RACE reads in MiXCR, keeping a single row per CDR3 protein. The sample includes around 130,000 distinct CDR3 sequences, around 15% of them seen just once. Germline CDR1 is SGHKS and CDR2 is YYEKEE (reference sequence). The CDR3 extends over 14 amino acids. The junction had 14 bases not matched to a gene; V was cut back by 9 bases and J by 8 bases. The V gene is TRBV5-5, the J gene TRBJ2-1; the match to TRBD2 covers 7 bases. Sequenced sample: PBMCs or a T cell subset sorted from them (not recorded which). The sequence derives from an adult woman who had mild COVID-19 (a few samples of this study predate the infection). Cell type and time point are not known. DNA of the CDR3: TGTGCCACCAACGACGCGGGAGTTATAGATGAGCAGTTCTTC. It encodes CATNDAGVIDEQFF.